Detailed here is one T cell receptor (beta chain). Its cognate antigen is unknown. Preparation of the TCRbeta library involved a method that used unique molecular identifiers. TCRdb processed the PCR reads anew with MiXCR; each CDR3 protein has one entry. The data contain about 510,000 distinct CDR3 sequences, about 10% of them singletons. This sample is part of a study of T-cell reconstitution after alpha-beta-depleted transplantation in children. Study-level points and caveats: There were some patients whose high TCRbeta diversity at day 60 came from surviving recipient T cells and thymic progenitors. T-cell counts and diversity at one year following transplant were attributed mainly to newly produced T cells. Several hundred expanded graft clones reportedly supplied alpha-beta T cells about two months after transplant.

V dropped 3 bases and J dropped 6; count of bases not matched to a gene: 7. The CDR3 sequence is 15 residues long. The germline V gene encodes CDR1 MNHEY and CDR2 SMNVEV (reference sequence). This chain connects TRBV27 to TRBJ1-4; 7 bases map to TRBD1. This receptor was taken from a female patient under 10 years old who had a stem cell transplant for aplastic anemia, so the T cells may come from the graft donor. The sequences come from PBMCs, mostly from graft donor cells, collected 180 days after TCRalphabeta/CD19-depleted stem cell transplant. CDR3 DNA: TGTGCCAGCAGTTTTGGGACAGACGGTTATGAAAAACTGTTTTTT. Protein: CASSFGTDGYEKLFF. Looking up the rest from reference TRBV27 and TRBJ1-4 gives the full variable domain: EAQVTQNPRYLITVTGKKLTVTCSQNMNHEYMSWYRQDPGLGLRQIYYSMNVEVTDKGDVPEGYKVSRKEKRNFPLILESPSPNQTSLYFCASSFGTDGYEKLFFGSGTQLSVL.